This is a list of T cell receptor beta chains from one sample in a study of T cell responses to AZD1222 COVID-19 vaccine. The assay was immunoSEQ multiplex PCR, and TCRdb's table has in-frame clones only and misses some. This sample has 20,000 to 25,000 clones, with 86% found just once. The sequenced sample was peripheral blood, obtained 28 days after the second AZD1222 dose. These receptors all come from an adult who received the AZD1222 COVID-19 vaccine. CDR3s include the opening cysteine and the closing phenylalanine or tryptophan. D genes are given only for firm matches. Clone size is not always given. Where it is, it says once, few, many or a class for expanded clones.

CDR3 DNA: TGCGCCAGCAGCTTAGGCAGCCAAGGTGGTGAGCAGTTCTTC
CDR3 protein: CASSLGSQGGEQFF
V gene: TRBV5-1
clone size: once
D gene: -
J gene: TRBJ2-1

CDR3 DNA: TGCGCCAGCAGCTTGGGAGGGGCGCTGAACACTGAAGCTTTCTTT
CDR3 protein: CASSLGGALNTEAFF
V gene: TRBV5-1
clone size: -
D gene: -
J gene: TRBJ1-1

CDR3 DNA: TGTGCCACCGCGGGACTCTCGCCTTTAAGCTCTGGGGCCAACGTCCTGACTTTC
CDR3 protein: CATAGLSPLSSGANVLTF
V gene: TRBV28
clone size: -
D gene: -
J gene: TRBJ2-6

CDR3 DNA: TGTGCCATCAGCCAGCGGGAGGGCCTCCCAGATACGCAGTATTTT
CDR3 protein: CAISQREGLPDTQYF
V gene: TRBV10-3
clone size: -
D gene: TRBD2
J gene: TRBJ2-3

CDR3 DNA: TGTGCCAGCAGTGAAGGTGACAGGGACACCGGGGAGCTGTTTTTT
CDR3 protein: CASSEGDRDTGELFF
V gene: TRBV25-1
clone size: -
D gene: TRBD1
J gene: TRBJ2-2

CDR3 DNA: TGTGCCAGCAGCCCAATGGGTTCGGGTGGAACTGAAGCTTTCTTT
CDR3 protein: CASSPMGSGGTEAFF
V gene: TRBV7-2
clone size: -
D gene: -
J gene: TRBJ1-1

CDR3 DNA: TGTGCCAGCAGTTCCGGGAATCAGCCCCAGCATTTT
CDR3 protein: CASSSGNQPQHF
V gene: TRBV28
clone size: -
D gene: -
J gene: TRBJ1-5

CDR3 DNA: TGTGCCAGCAGCTTTTCAAGATACAATCAGCCCCAGCATTTT
CDR3 protein: CASSFSRYNQPQHF
V gene: TRBV5-8
clone size: -
D gene: -
J gene: TRBJ1-5

CDR3 DNA: TGTGCCGGACAGGCGAGGAGAACTGAAGCTTTCTTT
CDR3 protein: CAGQARRTEAFF
V gene: TRBV28
clone size: -
D gene: TRBD1
J gene: TRBJ1-1

CDR3 DNA: TGCGCCAGCAGTGAGTCTGGCGGGCTGGGGGACAATGAGCAGTTCTTC
CDR3 protein: CASSESGGLGDNEQFF
V gene: TRBV10-1
clone size: -
D gene: -
J gene: TRBJ2-1

CDR3 DNA: TGTGCCATCCTGGGGGAGACACAAGAGACCCAGTACTTC
CDR3 protein: CAILGETQETQYF
V gene: TRBV10-3
clone size: -
D gene: -
J gene: TRBJ2-5

CDR3 DNA: TGCACCAGCAGCCAAGCATTGCGGGGGGTTAGCTCCTACGAGCAGTACTTC
CDR3 protein: CTSSQALRGVSSYEQYF
V gene: TRBV1
clone size: -
D gene: -
J gene: TRBJ2-7

CDR3 DNA: TGTGCCAGCAGCTTAGCCGCCGGAAACACCATATATTTT
CDR3 protein: CASSLAAGNTIYF
V gene: TRBV7-9
clone size: medium-sized
D gene: -
J gene: TRBJ1-3